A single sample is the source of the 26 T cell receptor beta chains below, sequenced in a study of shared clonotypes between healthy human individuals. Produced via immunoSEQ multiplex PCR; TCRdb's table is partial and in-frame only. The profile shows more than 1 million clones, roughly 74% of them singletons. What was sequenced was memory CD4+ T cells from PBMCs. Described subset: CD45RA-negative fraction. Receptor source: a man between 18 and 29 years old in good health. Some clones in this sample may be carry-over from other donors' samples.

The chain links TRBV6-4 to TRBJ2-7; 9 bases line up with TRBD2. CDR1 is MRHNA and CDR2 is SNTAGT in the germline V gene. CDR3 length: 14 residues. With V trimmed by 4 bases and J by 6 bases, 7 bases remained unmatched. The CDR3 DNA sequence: TGTGCCAGCAGTGCCGGGACTAGCCTTCGCGAGCAGTACTTC. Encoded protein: CASSAGTSLREQYF.

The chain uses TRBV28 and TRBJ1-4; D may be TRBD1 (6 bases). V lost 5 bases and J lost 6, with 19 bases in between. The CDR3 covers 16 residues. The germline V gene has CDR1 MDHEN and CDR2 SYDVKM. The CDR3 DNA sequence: TGTGCCAGCAGTATCTCTCGGGGGCGTAAAGATGAAAAACTGTTTTTT. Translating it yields CASSISRGRKDEKLFF.

The CDR3 DNA sequence: TGTGCCAGCAGCTTAGAAGGTCCCGGGGAGCTGTTTTTT. Translation gives CASSLEGPGELFF. The chain couples TRBV7-2 to TRBJ2-2; D remains unclear. Trimming left V 1 base short and J 6 bases short, with 6 bases between. Germline V gene sequence: CDR1 SGHTA, CDR2 FQGNSA. The CDR3 is 13 residues long.

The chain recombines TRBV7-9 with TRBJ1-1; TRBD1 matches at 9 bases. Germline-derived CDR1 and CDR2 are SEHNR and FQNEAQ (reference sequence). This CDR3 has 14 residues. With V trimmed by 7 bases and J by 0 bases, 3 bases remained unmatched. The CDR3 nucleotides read TGTGCCAGCACCGGACAGGGGATGAACACTGAAGCTTTCTTT. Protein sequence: CASTGQGMNTEAFF.

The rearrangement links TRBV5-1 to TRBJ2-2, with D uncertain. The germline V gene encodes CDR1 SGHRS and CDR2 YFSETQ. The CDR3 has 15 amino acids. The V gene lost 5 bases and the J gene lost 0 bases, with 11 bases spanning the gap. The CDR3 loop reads CASRWLTSNTGELFF. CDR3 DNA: TGCGCCAGCAGATGGCTAACCTCGAACACCGGGGAGCTGTTTTTT.

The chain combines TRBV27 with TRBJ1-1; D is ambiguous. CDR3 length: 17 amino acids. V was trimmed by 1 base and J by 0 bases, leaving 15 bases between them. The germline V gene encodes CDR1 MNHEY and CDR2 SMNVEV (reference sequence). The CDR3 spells CASSLFGSGRMNTEAFF. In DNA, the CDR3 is TGTGCCAGCAGTTTATTCGGGTCCGGGAGGATGAACACTGAAGCTTTCTTT.

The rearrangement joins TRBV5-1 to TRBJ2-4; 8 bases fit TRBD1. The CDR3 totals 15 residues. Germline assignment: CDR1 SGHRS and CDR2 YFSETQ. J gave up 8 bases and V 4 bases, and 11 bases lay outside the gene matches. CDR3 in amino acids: CASSPDRVGSDIQYF. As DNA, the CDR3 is TGCGCCAGCAGCCCGGACAGGGTTGGTAGCGACATTCAGTACTTC.

The CDR3 region has the DNA TGTGCCAGCAGTGGGGACCGTAGATTCTCTGGAAACACCATATATTTT. As protein: CASSGDRRFSGNTIYF. The chain combines TRBV28 with TRBJ1-3, with D possibly TRBD1 on 5 matching bases. V dropped 5 bases and J dropped 0 bases, with 14 bases sitting between them. The germline V gene has CDR1 MDHEN and CDR2 SYDVKM. CDR3 length: 16 residues.

CDR3 DNA sequence: TGTGCCAGCAGCCAAGGCTCCGGGGCCTCAAGGTCACCCCTCCACTTT. Translation: CASSQGSGASRSPLHF. This sequence joins TRBV7-2 and TRBJ1-6; tentative D call: TRBD1 (5 bases). V shed 5 bases and J shed 10 bases, with 21 bases lying between them. The CDR3 is 16 residues long. CDR1 is SGHTA, CDR2 FQGNSA, per germline.

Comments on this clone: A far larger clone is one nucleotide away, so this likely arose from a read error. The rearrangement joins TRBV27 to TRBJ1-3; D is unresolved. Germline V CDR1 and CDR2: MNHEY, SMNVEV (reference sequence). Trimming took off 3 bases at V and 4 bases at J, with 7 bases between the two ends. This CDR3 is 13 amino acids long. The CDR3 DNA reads TGTGCCAGCAGTTTGGCGGGGGGAAACACCATATATTTT. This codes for CASSLAGGNTIYF.

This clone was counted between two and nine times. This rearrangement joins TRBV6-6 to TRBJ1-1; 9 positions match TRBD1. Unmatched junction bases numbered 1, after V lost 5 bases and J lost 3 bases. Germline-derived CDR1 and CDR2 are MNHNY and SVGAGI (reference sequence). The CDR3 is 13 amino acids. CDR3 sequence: CASSGTGYTEAFF. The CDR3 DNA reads TGTGCCAGCAGTGGGACAGGGTACACTGAAGCTTTCTTT.

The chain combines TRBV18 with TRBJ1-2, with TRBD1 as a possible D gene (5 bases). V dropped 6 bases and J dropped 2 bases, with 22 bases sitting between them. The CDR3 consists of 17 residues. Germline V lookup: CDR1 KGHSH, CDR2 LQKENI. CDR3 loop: CASSPTNGRRGNYGYTF. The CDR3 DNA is TGTGCCAGCTCCCCTACTAACGGACGGCGGGGCAACTATGGCTACACCTTC.

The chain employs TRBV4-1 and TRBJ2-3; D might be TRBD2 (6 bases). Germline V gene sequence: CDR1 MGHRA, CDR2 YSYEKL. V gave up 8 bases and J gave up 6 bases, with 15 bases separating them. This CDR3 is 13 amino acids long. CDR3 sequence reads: CASGGTSIDTQYF. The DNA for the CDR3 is TGCGCCAGCGGGGGTACTAGCATCGATACGCAGTATTTT.

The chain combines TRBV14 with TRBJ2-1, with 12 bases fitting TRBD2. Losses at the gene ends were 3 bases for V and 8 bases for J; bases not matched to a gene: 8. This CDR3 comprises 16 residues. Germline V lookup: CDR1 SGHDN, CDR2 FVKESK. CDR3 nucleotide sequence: TGTGCCAGCAGCCACACGACTAGCGGGAGTCTCTATGAGCAGTTCTTC. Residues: CASSHTTSGSLYEQFF.

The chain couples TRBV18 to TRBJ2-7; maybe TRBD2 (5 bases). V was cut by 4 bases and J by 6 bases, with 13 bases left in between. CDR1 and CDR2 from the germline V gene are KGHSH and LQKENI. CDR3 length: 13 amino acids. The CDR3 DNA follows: TGTGCCAGCTCACACGGCAGCCTAGCCGAGCAGTACTTC. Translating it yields CASSHGSLAEQYF.

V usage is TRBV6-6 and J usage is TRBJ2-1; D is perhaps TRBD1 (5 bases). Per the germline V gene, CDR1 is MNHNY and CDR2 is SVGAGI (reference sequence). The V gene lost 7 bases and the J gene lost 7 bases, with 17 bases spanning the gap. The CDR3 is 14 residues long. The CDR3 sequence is CASNKGVTWNEQFF. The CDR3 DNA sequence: TGTGCCAGCAACAAAGGGGTTACGTGGAATGAGCAGTTCTTC.

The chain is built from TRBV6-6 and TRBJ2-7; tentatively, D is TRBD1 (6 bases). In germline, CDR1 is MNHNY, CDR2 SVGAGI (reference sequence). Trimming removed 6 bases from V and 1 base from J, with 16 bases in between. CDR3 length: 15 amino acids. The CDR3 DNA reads TGTGCCAGCAGCCCTCGAGACAGGTCTTCCTACGAGCAGTACTTC. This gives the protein CASSPRDRSSYEQYF.

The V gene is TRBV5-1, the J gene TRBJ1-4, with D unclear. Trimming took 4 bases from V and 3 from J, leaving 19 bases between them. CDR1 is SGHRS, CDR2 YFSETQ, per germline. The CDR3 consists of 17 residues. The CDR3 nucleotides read TGCGCCAGCAGCGCCAGCAGTTGGGTTCCGGCTAATGAAAAACTGTTTTTT. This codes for CASSASSWVPANEKLFF.

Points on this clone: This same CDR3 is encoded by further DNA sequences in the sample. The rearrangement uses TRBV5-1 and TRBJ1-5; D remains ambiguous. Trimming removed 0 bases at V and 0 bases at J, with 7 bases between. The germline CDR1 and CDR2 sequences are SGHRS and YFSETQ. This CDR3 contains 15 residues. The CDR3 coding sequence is TGCGCCAGCAGCTTGGAGGGCATTAGCAATCAGCCCCAGCATTTT. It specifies CASSLEGISNQPQHF.

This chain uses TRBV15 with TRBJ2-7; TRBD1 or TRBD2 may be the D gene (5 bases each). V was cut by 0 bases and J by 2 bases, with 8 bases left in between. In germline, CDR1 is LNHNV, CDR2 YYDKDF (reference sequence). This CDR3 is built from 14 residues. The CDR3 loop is CATSREPGPYEQYF. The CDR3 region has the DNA TGTGCCACCAGCAGAGAGCCGGGGCCCTACGAGCAGTACTTC.

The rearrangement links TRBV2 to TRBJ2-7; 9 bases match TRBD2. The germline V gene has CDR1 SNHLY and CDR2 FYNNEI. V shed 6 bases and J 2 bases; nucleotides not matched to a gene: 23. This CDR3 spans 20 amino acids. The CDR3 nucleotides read TGTGCCAGCAGCTCGGGCGGTCTCGGGACTAGCAGACGTTTCCCCTACGAGCAGTACTTC. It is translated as CASSSGGLGTSRRFPYEQYF.

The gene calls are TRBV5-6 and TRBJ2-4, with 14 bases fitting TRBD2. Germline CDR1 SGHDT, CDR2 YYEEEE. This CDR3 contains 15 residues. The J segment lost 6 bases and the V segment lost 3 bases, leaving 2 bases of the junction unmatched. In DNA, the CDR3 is TGTGCCAGCAGCTCGGGACTAGCGGGAGTAAACATTCAGTACTTC. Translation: CASSSGLAGVNIQYF. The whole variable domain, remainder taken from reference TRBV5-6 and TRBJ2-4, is DAGVTQSPTHLIKTRGQQVTLRCSPKSGHDTVSWYQQALGQGPQFIFQYYEEEERQRGNFPDRFSGHQFPNYSSELNVNALLLGDSALYLCASSSGLAGVNIQYFGAGTRLSVL.

This CDR3 is CASSGRKLTGELFF. Written as DNA, the CDR3 is TGCGCCAGTAGTGGCAGGAAATTAACCGGGGAGCTGTTTTTT. The chain joins TRBV4-1 to TRBJ2-2; no firm D call. From germline, CDR1 is MGHRA and CDR2 YSYEKL. Trimming stripped 9 bases from V and 5 bases from J, with 16 bases between. CDR3 length: 14 residues.

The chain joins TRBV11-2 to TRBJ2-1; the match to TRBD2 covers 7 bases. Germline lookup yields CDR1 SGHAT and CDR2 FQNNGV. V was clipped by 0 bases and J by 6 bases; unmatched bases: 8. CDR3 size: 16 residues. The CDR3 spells CASSLERERRLNEQFF. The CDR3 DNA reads TGTGCCAGCAGCTTAGAGCGGGAGAGGAGGCTCAATGAGCAGTTCTTC.

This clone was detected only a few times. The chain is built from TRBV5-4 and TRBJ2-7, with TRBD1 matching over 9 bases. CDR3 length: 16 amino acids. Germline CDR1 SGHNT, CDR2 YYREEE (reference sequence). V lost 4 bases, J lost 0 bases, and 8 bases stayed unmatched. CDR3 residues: CASSPDRGRSSYEQYF. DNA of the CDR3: TGTGCCAGCAGCCCGGACAGGGGACGAAGCTCCTACGAGCAGTACTTC.

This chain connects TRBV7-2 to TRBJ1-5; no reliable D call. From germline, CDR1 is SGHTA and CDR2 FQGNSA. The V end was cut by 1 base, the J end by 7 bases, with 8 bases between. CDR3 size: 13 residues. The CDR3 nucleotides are TGTGCCAGCAGCTTAGAAATCCTGCAGCCCCAGCATTTT. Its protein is CASSLEILQPQHF.